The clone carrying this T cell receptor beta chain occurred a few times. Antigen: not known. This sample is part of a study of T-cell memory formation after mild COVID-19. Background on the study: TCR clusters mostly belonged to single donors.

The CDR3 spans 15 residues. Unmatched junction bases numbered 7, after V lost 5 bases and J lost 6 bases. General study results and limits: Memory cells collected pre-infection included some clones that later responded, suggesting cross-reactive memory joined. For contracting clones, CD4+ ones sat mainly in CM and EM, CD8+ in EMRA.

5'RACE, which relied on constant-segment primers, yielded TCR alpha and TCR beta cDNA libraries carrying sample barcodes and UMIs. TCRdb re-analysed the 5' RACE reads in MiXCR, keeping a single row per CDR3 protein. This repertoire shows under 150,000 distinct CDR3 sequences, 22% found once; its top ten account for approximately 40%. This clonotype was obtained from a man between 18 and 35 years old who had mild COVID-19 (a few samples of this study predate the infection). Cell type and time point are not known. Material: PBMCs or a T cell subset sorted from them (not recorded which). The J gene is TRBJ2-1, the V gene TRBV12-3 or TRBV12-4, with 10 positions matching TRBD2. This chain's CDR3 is CASSAQRGGPNEQFF. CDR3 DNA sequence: TGTGCCAGCAGTGCTCAGCGGGGGGGCCCCAATGAGCAGTTCTTC.